The 12 T cell receptor beta chains below come from one sample, sequenced in a study of Ad26.COV2.S vaccination and SARS-CoV-2 variants. Regarding treatment: about 20 received Ad26.COV2.S at low or high dose, single or two shots; about 5 received placebo; per-sample allocation not given. Sampling occurred on day 63 after the first vaccine or placebo injection. Clones were read by immunoSEQ multiplex PCR, and TCRdb kept only the in-frame ones, dropping some. This sample yields 300,000 to 400,000 clones, of which approximately 90% are seen a single time; about 4.6% belongs to the top ten. The specimen was peripheral blood, collected in a trial of Ad26.COV2.S vaccine versus placebo. All receptors derive from a person aged 18-60 years who received the Ad26.COV2.S COVID-19 vaccine or a placebo.

The V and J genes are TRBV30 and TRBJ1-6; 9 bases fit TRBD1. The V gene end was trimmed by 8 bases and the J gene end by 11 bases; junction bases not matched to a gene: 16. Per the germline V gene, CDR1 is GTSNPN and CDR2 is SVGIG (reference sequence). The CDR3 is 15 amino acids. The DNA of the CDR3 is TGTGCCGGTAGGACAGGGGAGTTACGAGAAACACCCCTCCACTTT. Its translation: CAGRTGELRETPLHF.

The chain uses TRBV29-1 and TRBJ1-3; D remains unclear. Germline lookup yields CDR1 SQVTM and CDR2 ANQGSEA. The CDR3 is made up of 13 amino acids. Deletions cut 3 bases from V and 0 bases from J, with 6 bases between. This CDR3 is CSVDLLSGNTIYF. The CDR3 DNA reads TGCAGCGTTGATTTACTCTCTGGAAACACCATATATTTT.

This rearrangement joins TRBV7-9 to TRBJ2-1, with 13 bases fitting TRBD2. Germline V gene lookup returns CDR1 SEHNR and CDR2 FQNEAQ (reference sequence). Germline trimming cut 7 bases from V and 6 bases from J; bases unmatched to any gene: 3. CDR3 length: 14 amino acids. CDR3 loop: CASTRTSGSNEQFF. As DNA, the CDR3 is TGTGCCAGCACTCGGACTAGCGGGAGCAATGAGCAGTTCTTC.

The CDR3 is CASGLEIDRPTQYF. CDR3 bases: TGTGCTAGTGGTTTGGAGATCGACAGGCCGACCCAGTACTTC. The genes are TRBV12-5 and TRBJ2-5; D perhaps matches TRBD1 (6 bases). V was clipped by 1 base and J by 7 bases, with 13 bases between them. The CDR3 spans 14 residues. Germline CDR1 and CDR2: LGHNT and FRNRAP.

The V gene is TRBV30, the J gene TRBJ1-5; D unclear. With 0 bases removed from V and 0 bases from J, the gap between germline ends came to 15 bases. The CDR3 has 17 amino acids. Germline CDR1 GTSNPN, CDR2 SVGIG (reference sequence). The CDR3 loop is CAWSVGRLALSNQPQHF. CDR3 DNA sequence: TGTGCCTGGAGTGTAGGCAGGCTGGCACTTAGCAATCAGCCCCAGCATTTT.

The chain uses TRBV5-6 and TRBJ2-1; D may be TRBD1 (5 bases). V was shortened by 1 base and J by 1 base, with 6 bases between the two germline ends. This CDR3 region has 14 residues. Germline V lookup: CDR1 SGHDT, CDR2 YYEEEE. The CDR3 loop is CASSLTGSYNEQFF. Here the CDR3 DNA reads TGTGCCAGCAGCTTGACAGGTTCCTACAATGAGCAGTTCTTC.

V and J are TRBV2 and TRBJ2-2, with 9 bases that match TRBD1. In germline, CDR1 is SNHLY, CDR2 FYNNEI. The CDR3 spans 15 residues. With 7 bases clipped from V and 5 bases from J, the junction kept 8 bases outside the gene matches. The chain's CDR3 is CASKQQGARTGELFF. CDR3 nucleotides: TGTGCCAGCAAACAACAGGGGGCAAGGACCGGGGAGCTGTTTTTT.

The J gene is TRBJ1-6, the V gene TRBV18, with D possibly matching TRBD1 (5 bases). The ends were cut back, 4 bases at V and 7 bases at J, with 11 bases in the middle. This CDR3 comprises 14 residues. Germline V lookup: CDR1 KGHSH, CDR2 LQKENI. CDR3: CASSLDRTNSPLHF. CDR3 coding DNA: TGTGCCAGCTCACTCGACAGAACGAATTCACCCCTCCACTTT.

The chain joins TRBV5-1 to TRBJ2-2; D gene uncertain. V lost 0 bases, J lost 4 bases, and 7 bases lay in between. CDR1 is SGHRS and CDR2 is YFSETQ in the germline V gene. CDR3 size: 14 residues. This CDR3 is CASSLDQFTGELFF. CDR3 DNA sequence: TGCGCCAGCAGCTTGGATCAGTTCACCGGGGAGCTGTTTTTT. The full variable domain, in which reference TRBV5-1 and TRBJ2-2 provide the parts outside the CDR3, is KAGVTQTPRYLIKTRGQQVTLSCSPISGHRSVSWYQQTPGQGLQFLFEYFSETQRNKGNFPGRFSGRQFSNSRSEMNVSTLELGDSALYLCASSLDQFTGELFFGEGSRLTVL.

The chain recombines TRBV19 with TRBJ2-3, with D possibly matching TRBD1 (5 bases). Trimming shortened V by 1 base and J by 1 base, and 9 bases separated the two germline ends. Germline loops: CDR1 LNHDA, CDR2 SQIVND (reference sequence). CDR3 length equals 15 residues. The CDR3 DNA sequence: TGTGCCAGTAGTATAGGAACAGGCCGCACAGATACGCAGTATTTT. Protein product: CASSIGTGRTDTQYF.

The chain joins TRBV25-1 to TRBJ1-2; D might be TRBD1 (6 bases). Looked up from germline, CDR1 is MGHDK and CDR2 is SYGVNS. The CDR3 is 13 residues long. V lost 1 base, J lost 7 bases, and 10 bases lay in between. The CDR3, as DNA: TGTGCCAGCAGTGAATGGGGGGCCAGTGGCTACACCTTC. Translation gives CASSEWGASGYTF.

This clone was detected once. The V gene is TRBV10-2, the J gene TRBJ2-1; D might be TRBD2 (5 bases). Between the trimmed V and J ends, which lost 5 bases and 3 bases, there was a span of 11 bases. CDR3 size: 14 residues. Germline V gene sequence: CDR1 WSHSY, CDR2 SAAADI. CDR3 in amino acids: CASSITGNYNEQFF. As DNA, the CDR3 is TGCGCCAGCAGTATAACGGGGAACTACAATGAGCAGTTCTTC.